This entry lists 21 T cell receptor beta chains sequenced from one sample in a study of tumor-infiltrating lymphocytes in primary liver carcinoma. Unsorted whole blood yielded the blood RNA, and germline DNA was also extracted. TCR beta cDNA was made from roughly 500 ng total RNA with a constant-region primer. Researchers made the TCR beta libraries by running three nested multiplex PCR rounds with slightly modified ARM-PCR. Both of the initial two PCR rounds ran for around 9 cycles and employed TRBV1-TRBV30 forward primers alongside a C-beta reverse primer. MiXCR was run by TCRdb on the multiplex PCR reads, yielding one entry per CDR3 protein. The sample has 300,000 to 350,000 distinct CDR3 sequences, nearly 60% seen once; the top ten hold over 15%. Specimen: peripheral blood. These receptors originate from a woman aged 25 to 39 with primary liver carcinoma and hepatitis B virus infection.

Notes on this clonotype: An end of the junction differs from the germline gene, which may be a read error. The chain links TRBV11-2 to TRBJ2-6; tentative D call: TRBD1 (5 bases). CDR1 SGHAT and CDR2 FQNNGV come from the germline V gene. The CDR3 loop spans 15 amino acids. DNA for the CDR3: TGTGCCAGCGGCTTGGGGCGCCCTGGGGCCAACGTCCTGACTTTC. Translating gives CASGLGRPGANVLTF.

This clonotype was counted a few times. This sequence joins TRBV14 and TRBJ2-4, with 9 bases that match TRBD1. The CDR3 loop spans 15 amino acids. V was clipped by 4 bases and J by 1 base; unmatched bases: 2. CDR1 is SGHDN, CDR2 FVKESK, per germline. As DNA, the CDR3 is TGTGCCAGCAGCCCACAGGGGGCGGCCAAAAACATTCAGTACTTC. Translated: CASSPQGAAKNIQYF.

V gene TRBV28 combines with J gene TRBJ2-3; a possible D gene is TRBD2 (5 bases). This CDR3 contains 13 residues. V lost 11 bases to trimming and J lost 3 bases, with 15 bases between them. Looked up from germline, CDR1 is MDHEN and CDR2 is SYDVKM. CDR3 amino acids: CAHQRGSTDTQYF. CDR3 DNA sequence: TGTGCCCACCAAAGAGGGAGTACAGATACGCAGTATTTT.

The genes are TRBV28 and TRBJ2-1; D not resolved. CDR3 length: 14 residues. Trimming removed 7 bases from V and 8 bases from J, with 18 bases in between. Germline V lookup: CDR1 MDHEN, CDR2 SYDVKM. CDR3 sequence: CASNSTRRFHEQFF. CDR3 in DNA: TGTGCCAGCAATTCGACAAGGCGGTTCCATGAGCAGTTCTTC.

On this clonotype itself: A much larger clonotype is one base distant, so this may be a read error. V is TRBV4-1 and J is TRBJ1-5, with 7 bases lining up with TRBD1. The germline gives CDR1 MGHRA, CDR2 YSYEKL. The V gene end was trimmed by 1 base and the J gene end by 2 bases; junction bases not matched to a gene: 5. The CDR3 consists of 16 residues. The CDR3 bases are TGCGCCAGCAGCCAAGGGGCAGGGGGTCGCAATCAGCCCCAGCATTTT. Amino acid sequence: CASSQGAGGRNQPQHF.

This clonotype was detected ten times or more. V and J are TRBV12-3 or TRBV12-4 and TRBJ1-6; D is uncertain. The CDR3 is made up of 13 amino acids. Between the trimmed V and J ends, which lost 1 base and 10 bases, there was a span of 8 bases. CDR3 coding DNA: TGTGCCAGCAGTTTAGGAGTGATATCACCCCTCCACTTT. It yields the protein CASSLGVISPLHF.

A word on this clonotype: This may arise from a read error, as a much more abundant clone is one base away. The chain carries TRBV11-2 and TRBJ2-5; D gene uncertain. This CDR3 has 13 residues. Germline CDR1 reads SGHAT; CDR2 reads FQNNGV. V gave up 5 bases and J gave up 1 base, with 8 bases separating them. CDR3: CASSGSSQETQYF. Here the CDR3 DNA reads TGTGCCAGCAGCGGGTCTTCCCAAGAGACCCAGTACTTC.

On this clonotype itself: It may be a read error: a sequence one base away is much more abundant. V is TRBV29-1 and J is TRBJ1-2; the match to TRBD1 covers 10 bases. Germline V lookup: CDR1 SQVTM, CDR2 ANQGSEA. The CDR3 sequence is 16 residues long. The V gene end was trimmed by 7 bases and the J gene end by 4 bases; junction bases not matched to a gene: 15. CDR3 sequence: CSAMTGGARGSYGYTF. The CDR3 coding sequence is TGCAGCGCCATGACAGGGGGCGCAAGGGGCAGCTATGGCTACACCTTC.

A note on this clonotype: One end of the junction varies from germline; a read error may be responsible. J is TRBJ2-2 and V is TRBV5-5; a weak D match, TRBD2 (5 bases). Germline values: CDR1 SGHKS, CDR2 YYEKEE (reference sequence). The CDR3 is 13 amino acids. The CDR3 loop reads CASSQHTIGKLFF. Written as DNA, the CDR3 is TGTGCCAGCAGCCAACACACCATCGGGAAGCTGTTTTTT.

On this clonotype: A much larger clone lies a single base off, so this may be a read error. This chain uses TRBV12-5 with TRBJ2-2, with 8 bases aligning to TRBD2. Germline loops: CDR1 LGHNT, CDR2 FRNRAP. The CDR3 totals 17 residues. Trimming cost V 2 bases and J 3 bases; bases outside gene matches: 8. CDR3 residues: CASGLTAGVVYTGELFF. CDR3 nucleotides: TGTGCTAGTGGTTTGACAGCGGGAGTTGTCTACACCGGGGAGCTGTTTTTT.

In this sample, this clonotype turned up many times. The chain uses TRBV4-2 and TRBJ2-7; no clear D. The V end was cut by 2 bases, the J end by 3 bases, with 26 bases between. The CDR3 covers 19 residues. Germline V lookup: CDR1 LGHNA, CDR2 YNFKEQ. This CDR3 reads CASSQRHMDGSGPHYEQYF. Written as DNA, the CDR3 is TGTGCCAGCAGCCAACGGCATATGGACGGCTCTGGTCCCCACTACGAGCAGTACTTC.

The DNA for the CDR3 is TGTGCCATCAGGCGGAGGGTGGGGACAGGGAAAACGGAGCAGTTCTTC. As protein: CAIRRRVGTGKTEQFF. This chain uses TRBV28 with TRBJ2-1; 9 bases agree with TRBD1. The CDR3 loop spans 16 amino acids. CDR1 MDHEN and CDR2 SYDVKM come from the germline V gene. V shed 10 bases, J shed 10 bases, and the junction held 20 bases outside the gene matches.

The rearrangement uses TRBV2 and TRBJ2-3; D is unclear. V lost 6 bases, J lost 5 bases, and 12 bases lay in between. CDR3 length: 13 amino acids. The germline V gene has CDR1 SNHLY and CDR2 FYNNEI. CDR3 nucleotides: TGTGCCAGCAGCATGAGAGGAGTAGATACGCAGTATTTT. This translates into CASSMRGVDTQYF.

Comment on this clonotype: A read error may explain this, as a much larger clone is one base away. The genes are TRBV6-2 or TRBV6-3 and TRBJ2-4, with D possibly matching TRBD1 (5 bases). The CDR3 spans 15 residues. Germline loops: CDR1 MNHEY, CDR2 SVGEGT. The CDR3 here is CVSSYVGLAKNIQYF. For the CDR3, the DNA is TGTGTCAGCAGTTACGTGGGGCTAGCCAAAAACATTCAGTACTTC.

This clonotype was observed a single time. The V call is TRBV7-8, the J call TRBJ2-5; no firm D call. Germline-derived CDR1 and CDR2 are SGHVS and FQNEAQ. This CDR3 is 16 amino acids long. V was shortened by 5 bases and J by 1 base, with 17 bases between the two germline ends. The CDR3 loop reads CASSPDRTAIQETQYF. CDR3 nucleotides: TGTGCCAGCAGCCCAGACCGGACCGCGATCCAAGAGACCCAGTACTTC.

The chain recombines TRBV5-6 with TRBJ2-2, with TRBD2 as a possible D gene (5 bases). Germline V gene sequence: CDR1 SGHDT, CDR2 YYEEEE. Trimming stripped 5 bases from V and 1 base from J, with 12 bases between. This CDR3 comprises 15 residues. This CDR3 reads CASRYREKNTGELFF. In DNA, the CDR3 is TGTGCCAGCAGGTATAGGGAGAAGAACACCGGGGAGCTGTTTTTT.

This clonotype has ten or more counts. The rearrangement uses TRBV6-5 and TRBJ1-2, with D possibly TRBD1 on 6 matching bases. The length of the CDR3 is 15 residues. Deletions cut 0 bases from V and 8 bases from J, with 16 bases between. CDR1 and CDR2 from the germline V gene are MNHEY and SVGAGI. The DNA for the CDR3 is TGTGCCAGCAGTTACTCGAAACAGGGTCCGGGAGGCTACACCTTC. Protein product: CASSYSKQGPGGYTF.

For this clonotype: One junction end does not reproduce the germline sequence, and a read error may be involved. This chain connects TRBV11-1 to TRBJ2-3; a possible D gene is TRBD2 (5 bases). This CDR3 contains 14 residues. Germline V CDR1 and CDR2: SGHAT, FQDESV (reference sequence). The CDR3 DNA sequence: TGTGCTAGCAACTTAGAGCGGATCACAGATACGCAGTATTTT. Translating gives CASNLERITDTQYF.

With respect to this clonotype: A much larger clone differs from this one at a single base, so this may be a read error. This chain connects TRBV7-8 to TRBJ2-1; D is unclear. From germline, CDR1 is SGHVS and CDR2 FQNEAQ. With 5 bases removed from V and 9 bases from J, the gap between germline ends came to 11 bases. The CDR3 totals 12 residues. The CDR3 is CASSVEPIEQFF. The CDR3 DNA reads as TGTGCCAGCAGCGTAGAACCTATTGAGCAGTTCTTC.

This clonotype turned up a few times. The rearrangement uses TRBV13 and TRBJ2-7; 8 bases are shared with TRBD2. The V segment lost 5 bases and the J segment 3 bases; nucleotides outside the gene matches: 9. CDR1 is PRHDT and CDR2 is FYEKMQ in the germline V gene (reference sequence). This CDR3 contains 15 residues. The CDR3 reads CASSPSGSGNYEQYF. DNA for the CDR3: TGTGCCAGCAGCCCCTCGGGTAGCGGGAACTACGAGCAGTACTTC. Full variable domain (missing parts from reference TRBV13 and TRBJ2-7): AAGVIQSPRHLIKEKRETATLKCYPIPRHDTVYWYQQGPGQDPQFLISFYEKMQSDKGSIPDRFSAQQFSDYHSELNMSSLELGDSALYFCASSPSGSGNYEQYFGPGTRLTVT.

Comment on this clonotype: A read error may be the cause here, since a much bigger clone is one base away. The J gene is TRBJ1-1, the V gene TRBV6-1; D gene unclear. The CDR3 loop spans 14 amino acids. The germline V gene encodes CDR1 MNHNS and CDR2 SASEGT. This CDR3 reads CTSTFTPANTEAFF. The CDR3 DNA follows: TGTACCAGCACCTTCACACCGGCTAACACTGAAGCTTTCTTT.